This T cell receptor (beta chain) was captured by sequencing in a study of shared clonotypes between healthy human individuals. Points from the study as a whole: Memory subsets generally showed smaller estimated richness than naive subsets did.

Sequencing used immunoSEQ multiplex PCR; TCRdb keeps in-frame clones, though not all of them. The sample lists roughly 890,000 clones; about 92% were seen once. On this clone: Antigen unknown. Other DNA sequences from this sample encode an identical CDR3 as well.

Looked up from germline, CDR1 is MNHEY and CDR2 is SMNVEV (reference sequence). Trimming shortened V by 4 bases and J by 4 bases, and 8 bases separated the two germline ends. The CDR3 has 12 residues. CD8 cells classed as naive were CD45RO-negative and positively selected for CCR7, excluding terminally differentiated effector memory CD45RA+ cells. This chain uses TRBV27 with TRBJ2-7, with D unresolved. This sequence originates from a man younger than 40 in good health. Input material: naive CD8+ T cells sorted from blood. The CDR3 DNA reads as TGTGCCAGCAGTTCTTCTCCTTACGAGCAGTACTTC. Translation gives CASSSSPYEQYF.